Following are 20 T cell receptor beta chains from one sample sequenced in a study of molecular identifiers for immune sequencing clone quantification. MiXCR, run by TCRdb on the PCR reads, gives a single entry per CDR3 protein. The sample gives some 66,000 distinct CDR3 sequences, under 20% of which show up once; under 1.5% is in the top ten. The specimen sequenced was naive CD8+ T cells from blood, with Jurkat cell RNA spiked in. Subset specified: FACS-sorted CD8+CD4-CCR7+CD45RA+ naive T cells. These receptors all come from a human donor in good health. Some libraries in this study had Jurkat cell RNA spiked in.

In its sample, this clonotype was seen many times. The chain joins TRBV15 to TRBJ2-2, with D perhaps matching TRBD2 (6 bases). Germline loops: CDR1 LNHNV, CDR2 YYDKDF (reference sequence). Trimming left V 3 bases short and J 4 bases short, with 9 bases between. The CDR3 is made up of 14 amino acids. CDR3: CATSSSGFTGELFF. CDR3 coding DNA: TGTGCCACCAGCAGTAGCGGATTCACCGGGGAGCTGTTTTTT.

This clonotype was seen repeatedly, ten times or more. The chain has TRBV7-2 and TRBJ2-7; D is perhaps TRBD2 (6 bases). The CDR3 runs to 12 residues. Trimming took off 10 bases at V and 2 bases at J, with 12 bases between the two ends. CDR1 is SGHTA, CDR2 FQGNSA, per germline. The CDR3: CATQGLAYEQYF. The CDR3 nucleotides read TGTGCCACCCAGGGACTTGCCTACGAGCAGTACTTC.

CDR3 sequence reads: CASDRGQGGDNGYTF. The DNA of the CDR3 is TGTGCTAGTGACCGGGGGCAGGGAGGGGACAATGGCTACACCTTC. The chain recombines TRBV12-5 with TRBJ1-2; possibly TRBD1 for D (6 bases). CDR1 and CDR2 (germline): LGHNT, FRNRAP. This CDR3 is built from 15 residues. Trimming removed 7 bases from V and 6 bases from J, with 21 bases in between.

This clonotype appeared many times. The chain employs TRBV20-1 and TRBJ2-1; D unclear. The V end was cut by 2 bases, the J end by 4 bases, with 12 bases between. Per germline, CDR1 DFQATT and CDR2 SNEGSKA (reference sequence). This CDR3 comprises 14 residues. This CDR3 is CSARHLRLYNEQFF. Here the CDR3 DNA reads TGCAGTGCTAGACACCTCAGACTGTACAATGAGCAGTTCTTC.

This clonotype was counted at least ten times. This chain uses TRBV29-1 with TRBJ2-7; D remains ambiguous. The CDR3 length is 13 residues. Germline loops: CDR1 SQVTM, CDR2 ANQGSEA. Between the trimmed V and J ends, which lost 0 bases and 0 bases, there was a span of 6 bases. CDR3 residues: CSVEEADSYEQYF. The CDR3 DNA follows: TGCAGCGTTGAAGAGGCGGACTCCTACGAGCAGTACTTC.

This chain links TRBV27 with TRBJ2-1; 7 bases line up with TRBD1. The CDR3 consists of 14 residues. Germline V lookup: CDR1 MNHEY, CDR2 SMNVEV (reference sequence). V gave up 6 bases and J gave up 1 base; unmatched junction bases: 3. DNA for the CDR3: TGTGCCAGCAGCGCAGGGGGTTCCTACAATGAGCAGTTCTTC. Amino acids: CASSAGGSYNEQFF.

This clonotype was counted at least ten times. The chain is built from TRBV4-1 and TRBJ2-3; 9 bases agree with TRBD1. With 6 bases clipped from V and 1 base from J, the junction kept 5 bases outside the gene matches. This CDR3 contains 15 residues. Germline V lookup: CDR1 MGHRA, CDR2 YSYEKL. The CDR3 bases are TGCGCCAGCAGTTATGACAGGGGGGGCACAGATACGCAGTATTTT. This codes for CASSYDRGGTDTQYF.

The table lists this clonotype with many counts. No DNA is shown, since the ends of the CDR3 on it are uncertain; the CDR3 is the one TCRdb lists. CDR3 loop: CASSFLAGPSSYGYTF. V usage is TRBV12-3 or TRBV12-4 and J usage is TRBJ1-2. The CDR3 length equals 16 residues, ends included.

There are many counts of this clonotype. The rearrangement joins TRBV29-1 to TRBJ2-1, with 7 bases identical to TRBD1. J was trimmed by 5 bases and V by 7 bases; bases with no gene match: 14. The CDR3 has 15 amino acids. Germline V gene sequence: CDR1 SQVTM, CDR2 ANQGSEA. The CDR3 DNA follows: TGCAGCGCCGGAATCAGACAGGGAGACAACAATGAGCAGTTCTTC. Translating gives CSAGIRQGDNNEQFF.

CDR3 DNA: TGTGCCAGCAGTCCCCCAATGGTGGAGACCCAGTACTTC. Its translation is CASSPPMVETQYF. The chain carries TRBV12-3 or TRBV12-4 and TRBJ2-5; D not certain. Trimming shortened V by 5 bases and J by 5 bases, and 12 bases separated the two germline ends. The CDR3 is 13 residues long.

This clonotype has at least ten counts. V is TRBV6-5 and J is TRBJ2-5; D gene ambiguous. The CDR3 contains 14 residues. Germline V gene data show CDR1 as MNHEY and CDR2 as SVGAGI. V lost 5 bases and J lost 5, with 15 bases in between. The CDR3 coding sequence is TGTGCCAGCAGTCCCCTCTTGGGGATGGAGACCCAGTACTTC. Translating it yields CASSPLLGMETQYF.

This clonotype turned up a few times. The gene calls are TRBV12-3 or TRBV12-4 and TRBJ2-1, with 7 bases identical to TRBD2. V gave up 4 bases and J gave up 5 bases; unmatched junction bases: 11. The CDR3 is made up of 16 amino acids. CDR3 residues: CASSSPTGRAHNEQFF. CDR3 DNA: TGTGCCAGCAGTTCCCCCACTGGGAGGGCCCACAATGAGCAGTTCTTC.

The table lists this clonotype with many counts. V is TRBV6-6 and J is TRBJ2-7; D might be TRBD1 or TRBD2, each matching 5 bases. Germline CDR1 MNHNY, CDR2 SVGAGI (reference sequence). The V end lost 1 base, the J end lost 1 base, and 8 bases lay between the germline ends. The CDR3 is 14 amino acids. CDR3 region: CASSYFGGSYEQYF. The CDR3 DNA is TGTGCCAGCAGTTACTTTGGGGGTTCCTACGAGCAGTACTTC.

With respect to this clonotype: This likely comes from a read error, as the CDR3 has no conserved phenylalanine or tryptophan at its end. V is TRBV12-3 or TRBV12-4 and J is TRBJ2-7; D is perhaps TRBD2 (5 bases). V was trimmed by 1 base and J by 2 bases, leaving 6 bases between them. This CDR3 is 13 amino acids long. CDR3 in DNA: TGTGCCAGCAGTTTAGAACTAGCCTACGAGCAGTACCTC. Translating gives CASSLELAYEQYL.

This clonotype was picked up many times. The chain is built from TRBV2 and TRBJ1-2; 9 bases align to TRBD1. This CDR3 comprises 13 residues. Germline V CDR1 and CDR2: SNHLY, FYNNEI. V was pared by 8 bases and J by 9 bases, with 10 bases of the junction left unmatched. CDR3 DNA sequence: TGTGCCAGCGGGGACAGGGCTGGATATAGCTACACCTTC. Its translation: CASGDRAGYSYTF.

The table lists this clonotype with a few counts. This chain joins TRBV3-1 and TRBJ2-7, with D possibly TRBD2 on 5 matching bases. Germline CDR1 reads LGHDT; CDR2 reads YNNKEL (reference sequence). The CDR3 consists of 13 residues. Between the trimmed V and J ends, which lost 4 bases and 5 bases, there was a span of 12 bases. CDR3 amino acids: CASSRPRADEQYF. The CDR3 coding sequence is TGTGCCAGCAGCCGGCCGAGGGCGGACGAGCAGTACTTC.

This clonotype was counted ten times or more. The chain links TRBV20-1 to TRBJ2-3; 7 bases line up with TRBD2. This CDR3 has 16 residues. Trimming cost V 2 bases and J 0 bases; bases outside gene matches: 8. Looked up from germline, CDR1 is DFQATT and CDR2 is SNEGSKA (reference sequence). The CDR3 here is CSARKASGPSTDTQYF. CDR3 in DNA: TGCAGTGCTAGAAAGGCTAGCGGCCCTAGCACAGATACGCAGTATTTT.

A note on this clonotype: A much more abundant neighbour one base away suggests this may be a read error. Lacking the conserved final phenylalanine or tryptophan, this CDR3 likely reflects a read error. V is TRBV5-1 and J is TRBJ2-1; 10 nucleotides line up with TRBD1. Losses at the gene ends were 4 bases for V and 7 bases for J; bases not matched to a gene: 8. This CDR3 has 15 residues. Germline V gives CDR1 SGHRS, CDR2 YFSETQ. This CDR3 is CASSNPGQGKNEQFL. CDR3 sequence (DNA): TGCGCCAGCAGCAATCCGGGACAGGGGAAGAATGAGCAGTTCCTC.

Note on this clonotype: A much more abundant neighbour one base away suggests this may be a read error. The rearrangement links TRBV27 to TRBJ2-7; 14 bases fit TRBD2. V trimming: 6 bases; J trimming: 6 bases; junction bases outside the gene matches: 7. CDR3 length: 15 amino acids. Germline assignment: CDR1 MNHEY and CDR2 SMNVEV (reference sequence). In nucleotides, the CDR3 is TGTGCCAGCAGCCTGGGACTAGCGGGAGTGTGCGAGCAGTACTTC. It codes for CASSLGLAGVCEQYF.

This clonotype was counted ten times or more. The chain has TRBV14 and TRBJ2-1; 11 bases match TRBD2. The CDR3 is 17 amino acids. Unmatched junction bases numbered 14, after V lost 4 bases and J lost 9 bases. Germline V gives CDR1 SGHDN, CDR2 FVKESK. CDR3 sequence: CASSPRGSGRAWSEQFF. As DNA, the CDR3 is TGTGCCAGCAGCCCCCGTGGTAGCGGGAGGGCCTGGAGTGAGCAGTTCTTC. The full variable domain, completed using reference TRBV14 and TRBJ2-1, is EAGVTQFPSHSVIEKGQTVTLRCDPISGHDNLYWYRRVMGKEIKFLLHFVKESKQDESGMPNNRFLAERTGGTYSTLKVQPAELEDSGVYFCASSPRGSGRAWSEQFFGPGTRLTVL.